A single sample gave rise to the 27 T cell receptor beta chains below, sequenced in a study of shared clonotypes between healthy human individuals. Only in-frame clones appear in the TCRdb table, and some are missing; sequencing was by immunoSEQ multiplex PCR. The table records hundreds of thousands of clones, 73% of them present only once. Sequenced input: memory CD4+ T cells sorted from blood. Subset specified: CD45RA-negative fraction. Receptors were obtained from a woman younger than 45 in good health.

In its sample, this clone was seen a few times. Other DNA sequences in this specimen translate into the identical CDR3. The CDR3 DNA follows: TGTGCCAGTAGTATCACAGATACGCAGTATTTT. Translation gives CASSITDTQYF. The V call is TRBV19, the J call TRBJ2-3; no clear D gene. The CDR3 contains 11 residues. Trimming left V 3 bases short and J 2 bases short, with 0 bases between. Germline V gives CDR1 LNHDA, CDR2 SQIVND (reference sequence). Full variable domain (remainder filled in from reference TRBV19 and TRBJ2-3): DGGITQSPKYLFRKEGQNVTLSCEQNLNHDAMYWYRQDPGQGLRLIYYSQIVNDFQKGDIAEGYSVSREKKESFPLTVTSAQKNPTAFYLCASSITDTQYFGPGTRLTVL.

In this sample, this clone turned up a few times. The V call is TRBV6-1, the J call TRBJ2-7; D is unclear. The CDR3 loop spans 13 amino acids. The germline CDR1 and CDR2 sequences are MNHNS and SASEGT. V shed 4 bases and J shed 2 bases, with 9 bases lying between them. CDR3 DNA: TGTGCCAGCAGTGGGCCAAATACCTACGAGCAGTACTTC. Translated, it gives CASSGPNTYEQYF.

CDR3 sequence (DNA): TGTGCCAGCAGCTTAACTCAGAGCTCCTACAATGAGCAGTTCTTC. This sequence encodes CASSLTQSSYNEQFF. This sequence joins TRBV7-8 and TRBJ2-1; D not resolved. The V and J ends lost 2 bases and 0 bases respectively, with 8 bases between them. The CDR3 consists of 15 residues. Germline V lookup: CDR1 SGHVS, CDR2 FQNEAQ.

The chain is built from TRBV6-1 and TRBJ1-5, with TRBD1 matching over 9 bases. This CDR3 region has 14 residues. Germline CDR1 and CDR2: MNHNS and SASEGT. The ends lost 4 bases at V and 5 bases at J; junction bases unmatched: 3. In nucleotides, the CDR3 is TGTGCCAGCAGTGTGGACAGGGGAGATCAGCCCCAGCATTTT. This translates into CASSVDRGDQPQHF.

This chain links TRBV11-2 with TRBJ1-2; D might be TRBD1 (5 bases). The V end lost 4 bases, the J end lost 4 bases, and 16 bases lay between the germline ends. CDR1 SGHAT and CDR2 FQNNGV come from the germline V gene. This CDR3 has 15 amino acids. In nucleotides, the CDR3 is TGTGCCAGCAGCTCCTTAGACAGAGCCGCCTATGGCTACACCTTC. Its protein is CASSSLDRAAYGYTF.

The gene calls are TRBV11-2 and TRBJ2-7; TRBD2 matches 9 bases. The CDR3 runs to 17 residues. Germline trimming cut 2 bases from V and 3 bases from J; bases unmatched to any gene: 11. From germline, CDR1 is SGHAT and CDR2 FQNNGV. The CDR3 DNA is TGTGCCAGCAGCTTATTGGGGGAGACTAGCGGACTCTACGAGCAGTACTTC. Protein product: CASSLLGETSGLYEQYF.

This rearrangement joins TRBV4-2 to TRBJ2-7; D possibly uses TRBD1 or TRBD2 (5 bases each). The V gene lost 4 bases and the J gene lost 2 bases, with 9 bases spanning the gap. The CDR3 contains 13 residues. Germline V gene data show CDR1 as LGHNA and CDR2 as YNFKEQ. This CDR3 reads CASSPRDPYEQYF. In DNA, the CDR3 is TGTGCCAGCAGCCCCCGGGACCCCTACGAGCAGTACTTC.

A single count supports this clone. This chain joins TRBV19 and TRBJ2-4; 10 bases fit TRBD2. The CDR3 is made up of 17 amino acids. Losses at the gene ends were 1 base for V and 8 bases for J; bases not matched to a gene: 11. In germline, CDR1 is LNHDA, CDR2 SQIVND (reference sequence). CDR3 DNA: TGTGCCAGTAGTATAGGGGGGACTAGCGCCACGGGGCACATTCAGTACTTC. Protein sequence: CASSIGGTSATGHIQYF.

This clone was seen a few times. The J gene is TRBJ2-2, the V gene TRBV4-1; 8 bases fit TRBD1. Trimming took 6 bases from V and 0 from J; bases not matched to a gene: 3. The germline V gene encodes CDR1 MGHRA and CDR2 YSYEKL. The CDR3 contains 15 residues. The CDR3 loop is CASRTGGPNTGELFF. The CDR3 DNA sequence: TGCGCCAGCAGAACAGGGGGTCCGAACACCGGGGAGCTGTTTTTT.

V gene TRBV15 combines with J gene TRBJ2-1; TRBD1 matches 11 bases. Germline CDR1 LNHNV, CDR2 YYDKDF (reference sequence). Germline trimming cut 7 bases from V and 1 base from J; bases unmatched to any gene: 3. The CDR3 is 15 residues long. The CDR3 is CATTRDRGSYNEQFF. The CDR3 region has the DNA TGTGCCACCACCCGGGACAGGGGGTCCTACAATGAGCAGTTCTTC. Full variable domain (remainder filled in from reference TRBV15 and TRBJ2-1): DAMVIQNPRYQVTQFGKPVTLSCSQTLNHNVMYWYQQKSSQAPKLLFHYYDKDFNNEADTPDNFQSRRPNTSFCFLDIRSPGLGDTAMYLCATTRDRGSYNEQFFGPGTRLTVL.

This chain links TRBV13 with TRBJ2-7, with D uncertain. The CDR3 length is 13 residues. Trimming stripped 2 bases from V and 6 bases from J, with 11 bases between. Looked up from germline, CDR1 is PRHDT and CDR2 is FYEKMQ (reference sequence). Written as DNA, the CDR3 is TGTGCCAGCAGCTTAAATCAGTTATCCGAGCAGTACTTC. Translation: CASSLNQLSEQYF.

In this sample, this clone turned up a few times. The gene calls are TRBV7-6 and TRBJ2-2; D uncertain. Trimming cost V 4 bases and J 7 bases, with 10 bases left between them. Germline V CDR1 and CDR2: SGHVS, FNYEAQ. The CDR3 loop spans 13 amino acids. The CDR3 here is CASSSRPVGELFF. The CDR3 coding sequence is TGTGCCAGCAGCTCCCGCCCGGTCGGGGAGCTGTTTTTT.

This clone was seen a single time. The V and J genes are TRBV14 and TRBJ2-2, with a tentative D call TRBD1 (6 bases). V was pared by 0 bases and J by 4 bases, with 21 bases between. This CDR3 comprises 19 residues. Germline assignment: CDR1 SGHDN and CDR2 FVKESK. The DNA for the CDR3 is TGTGCCAGCAGCCAAGATCCCATGAACACAGGGATTGCCACCGGGGAGCTGTTTTTT. Translated, it gives CASSQDPMNTGIATGELFF.

On this clone: One end of the junction is discordant with germline, which a read error may explain. V is TRBV7-6 and J is TRBJ2-1; D not certain. CDR3 size: 13 residues. Germline-derived CDR1 and CDR2 are SGHVS and FNYEAQ. Here the CDR3 reads CASGFGEGDEQFF. The CDR3 nucleotides read TGTGCCAGCGGCTTTGGGGAAGGCGATGAGCAGTTCTTC. The full variable domain, completed using reference TRBV7-6 and TRBJ2-1, is GAGVSQSPRYKVTKRGQDVALRCDPISGHVSLYWYRQALGQGPEFLTYFNYEAQQDKSGLPNDRFSAERPEGSISTLTIQRTEQRDSAMYRCASGFGEGDEQFFGPGTRLTVL.

This clone was seen once. V is TRBV6-1 and J is TRBJ1-4; no clear D gene. CDR1 is MNHNS, CDR2 SASEGT, per germline. V was cut by 0 bases and J by 0 bases, with 8 bases left in between. There are 16 residues in the CDR3. CDR3 sequence (DNA): TGTGCCAGCAGTGAAGCGCAGGTGCCAACTAATGAAAAACTGTTTTTT. Translation: CASSEAQVPTNEKLFF.

The chain carries TRBV4-2 and TRBJ2-2, with 7 bases matching TRBD1. Germline V gene sequence: CDR1 LGHNA, CDR2 YNFKEQ. V shed 5 bases, J shed 3 bases, and the junction held 9 bases outside the gene matches. This CDR3 contains 16 residues. DNA for the CDR3: TGTGCCAGCAGCGATTCGGGACAGACCCACACCGGGGAGCTGTTTTTT. Residues: CASSDSGQTHTGELFF.

This clone was counted once. The CDR3 nucleotides read TGTGCCAGCTCGGGGGGGCGGGCAACTAATGAAAAACTGTTTTTT. It translates to CASSGGRATNEKLFF. The V and J genes are TRBV6-1 and TRBJ1-4, with D possibly being TRBD1 (6 bases). Trimming shortened V by 8 bases and J by 0 bases, and 13 bases separated the two germline ends. Germline assignment: CDR1 MNHNS and CDR2 SASEGT. CDR3 size: 15 residues.

This clone was counted a few times. The chain has TRBV19 and TRBJ1-1, with a possible D match to TRBD1 (6 bases). The CDR3 covers 14 residues. Germline V gene data show CDR1 as LNHDA and CDR2 as SQIVND (reference sequence). Trimming cost V 7 bases and J 3 bases, with 15 bases left between them. CDR3 amino acids: CASIPQDSYTEAFF. The CDR3 nucleotides read TGTGCCAGTATCCCGCAGGACAGTTACACTGAAGCTTTCTTT.

The chain uses TRBV5-6 and TRBJ1-4; D remains unclear. The V end lost 1 base, the J end lost 5 bases, and 3 bases lay between the germline ends. Germline V gene data show CDR1 as SGHDT and CDR2 as YYEEEE. The CDR3 length is 12 residues. The CDR3: CASSLLNEKLFF. CDR3 nucleotides: TGTGCCAGCAGCTTGCTCAATGAAAAACTGTTTTTT. Using reference TRBV5-6 and TRBJ1-4 for the parts outside the CDR3, the full variable domain is DAGVTQSPTHLIKTRGQQVTLRCSPKSGHDTVSWYQQALGQGPQFIFQYYEEEERQRGNFPDRFSGHQFPNYSSELNVNALLLGDSALYLCASSLLNEKLFFGSGTQLSVL.

The chain links TRBV29-1 to TRBJ1-5; no clear D gene. The CDR3 runs 13 residues. The V end lost 3 bases, the J end lost 4 bases, and 10 bases lay between the germline ends. Looked up from germline, CDR1 is SQVTM and CDR2 is ANQGSEA. The CDR3 DNA sequence: TGCAGCGTTGACAAGAGAGGGAATCAGCCCCAGCATTTT. Its translation: CSVDKRGNQPQHF.

This clone was counted once. Other DNA sequences from this sample encode an identical CDR3 as well. The chain joins TRBV5-1 to TRBJ2-1; 8 nucleotides align to TRBD1. Per the germline V gene, CDR1 is SGHRS and CDR2 is YFSETQ. This CDR3 is 14 amino acids long. The junction had 1 base not matched to a gene; V was cut back by 1 base and J by 4 bases. CDR3 coding DNA: TGCGCCAGCAGCTTGCAGGGGGCTTACAATGAGCAGTTCTTC. Its protein product is CASSLQGAYNEQFF.

Only one count was recorded for this clone. The chain links TRBV5-1 to TRBJ2-7; 13 nucleotides align to TRBD2. This CDR3 is 18 amino acids long. Germline V gene lookup returns CDR1 SGHRS and CDR2 YFSETQ. Trimming cost V 0 bases and J 5 bases; bases outside gene matches: 11. DNA of the CDR3: TGCGCCAGCAGCTTGGGGCGGACTAGCGGGGGCTCTGGGGACGAGCAGTACTTC. This sequence encodes CASSLGRTSGGSGDEQYF.

J is TRBJ2-7 and V is TRBV7-9; perhaps D is TRBD1 or TRBD2 (6 bases each). V was cut by 5 bases and J by 6 bases, with 20 bases left in between. The CDR3 spans 15 residues. CDR1 and CDR2 from the germline V gene are SEHNR and FQNEAQ (reference sequence). CDR3 sequence (DNA): TGTGCCAGCAGCCAAACGGGGGCCAGACATGGCGAGCAGTACTTC. Protein sequence: CASSQTGARHGEQYF.

The chain carries TRBV19 and TRBJ1-5; 8 bases agree with TRBD1. CDR1 and CDR2 (germline): LNHDA, SQIVND (reference sequence). This CDR3 comprises 14 residues. V shed 6 bases, J shed 7 bases, and the junction held 8 bases outside the gene matches. In DNA form, the CDR3 reads TGTGCCAGTAGGCCAGGGGGCGAGGGACAGCCCCAGCATTTT. Its translation: CASRPGGEGQPQHF.

The chain recombines TRBV5-4 with TRBJ2-1; 7 bases are shared with TRBD1. The junction had 17 bases not matched to a gene; V was cut back by 4 bases and J by 10 bases. This CDR3 contains 16 residues. Germline V CDR1 and CDR2: SGHNT, YYREEE (reference sequence). The CDR3 sequence is CASSPGQTWPPREQFF. CDR3 nucleotides: TGTGCCAGCAGCCCGGGACAGACTTGGCCCCCCAGGGAGCAGTTCTTC.

This clone occurred many times. The J gene is TRBJ2-2, the V gene TRBV14, with D perhaps TRBD1 (5 bases). The CDR3 runs 17 residues. The germline V gene encodes CDR1 SGHDN and CDR2 FVKESK. V lost 4 bases and J lost 2, with 17 bases in between. CDR3 region: CASSLLKGQGNTGELFF. The CDR3 DNA is TGTGCCAGCAGCCTCTTAAAGGGGCAGGGTAACACCGGGGAGCTGTTTTTT.

The table lists this clone with a count of one. The chain uses TRBV4-2 and TRBJ2-2, with a tentative D call TRBD2 (6 bases). The CDR3 runs to 14 residues. Germline V gene sequence: CDR1 LGHNA, CDR2 YNFKEQ. V was pared by 2 bases and J by 5 bases, with 9 bases between. CDR3 loop: CASSQLGTTGELFF. DNA for the CDR3: TGTGCCAGCAGCCAACTAGGGACTACCGGGGAGCTGTTTTTT.